Presented here are 28 T cell receptor beta chains from one specimen sequenced in a study of T cells in localized non-small cell lung cancer. Clones were sequenced by immunoSEQ multiplex PCR, and TCRdb holds only the in-frame ones, with some missing. The sample carries about 52,000 clones, 80% recorded once. Sequencing used PBMCs, obtained before any cancer treatment. These receptors all stem from a woman aged 40-69 years with stage II lung adenocarcinoma.

This chain joins TRBV9 and TRBJ2-1; D might be TRBD2 (6 bases). V was trimmed by 4 bases and J by 3 bases, leaving 11 bases between them. Germline V gene lookup returns CDR1 SGDLS and CDR2 YYNGEE. This CDR3 is built from 14 residues. The CDR3 spells CASSPRLDYNEQFF. CDR3 DNA sequence: TGTGCCAGCAGCCCTAGACTAGACTACAATGAGCAGTTCTTC.

The chain has TRBV6-5 and TRBJ2-1, with D possibly TRBD2 on 6 matching bases. In germline, CDR1 is MNHEY, CDR2 SVGAGI. Trimming pared 6 bases from V and 9 bases from J, leaving 9 bases between. The CDR3 spans 11 residues. Written as DNA, the CDR3 is TGTGCCAGCAGCCTAGCGACTGAGCAGTTCTTC. Its translation is CASSLATEQFF.

This clone was counted a few times. The chain carries TRBV2 and TRBJ1-4, with D uncertain. V was pared by 7 bases and J by 3 bases, with 6 bases between. From germline, CDR1 is SNHLY and CDR2 FYNNEI. This CDR3 has 12 amino acids. CDR3: CASKRANEKLFF. CDR3 coding DNA: TGTGCCAGCAAGCGGGCTAATGAAAAACTGTTTTTT. The full variable domain, in which reference TRBV2 and TRBJ1-4 provide the parts outside the CDR3, is EPEVTQTPSHQVTQMGQEVILRCVPISNHLYFYWYRQILGQKVEFLVSFYNNEISEKSEIFDDQFSVERPDGSNFTLKIRSTKLEDSAMYFCASKRANEKLFFGSGTQLSVL.

The chain's CDR3 is CASSVTGQRTDTQYF. The CDR3 coding sequence is TGTGCCAGCAGCGTCACAGGGCAGCGGACAGATACGCAGTATTTT. This sequence joins TRBV9 and TRBJ2-3; tentatively, D is TRBD1 (6 bases). Germline V gene sequence: CDR1 SGDLS, CDR2 YYNGEE. Trimming removed 2 bases from V and 3 bases from J, with 13 bases in between. The CDR3 spans 15 residues.

The rearrangement links TRBV6-4 to TRBJ1-2; unclear D gene. Germline V gives CDR1 MRHNA, CDR2 SNTAGT. This CDR3 has 15 amino acids. V was trimmed by 6 bases and J by 0 bases, leaving 14 bases between them. CDR3: CASSLQNSANYGYTF. CDR3 in DNA: TGTGCCAGCAGCTTACAGAACTCGGCTAACTATGGCTACACCTTC.

The chain joins TRBV6-1 to TRBJ2-3, with 9 positions matching TRBD1. Germline values: CDR1 MNHNS, CDR2 SASEGT. With 3 bases clipped from V and 0 bases from J, the junction kept 4 bases outside the gene matches. The CDR3 loop spans 16 amino acids. The CDR3 sequence: CASSDTTGGSTDTQYF. The DNA for the CDR3 is TGTGCCAGCAGTGATACGACAGGGGGGAGCACAGATACGCAGTATTTT.

V usage is TRBV19 and J usage is TRBJ1-2; TRBD1 is a possible D gene (6 bases). V was pared by 6 bases and J by 0 bases, with 8 bases between. CDR3 length equals 13 residues. Germline assignment: CDR1 LNHDA and CDR2 SQIVND (reference sequence). The CDR3: CASSRTANYGYTF. For the CDR3, the DNA is TGTGCCAGTAGCAGGACAGCTAACTATGGCTACACCTTC.

The chain joins TRBV2 to TRBJ1-5, with D perhaps matching TRBD1 (5 bases). Trimming pared 10 bases from V and 1 base from J, leaving 11 bases between. CDR1 and CDR2 from the germline V gene are SNHLY and FYNNEI. CDR3 size: 13 residues. The CDR3 region has the DNA TGTGCCACCATGGGGGACAGCAATCAGCCCCAGCATTTT. This translates into CATMGDSNQPQHF. Together with reference TRBV2 and TRBJ1-5, the CDR3 gives the full variable domain: EPEVTQTPSHQVTQMGQEVILRCVPISNHLYFYWYRQILGQKVEFLVSFYNNEISEKSEIFDDQFSVERPDGSNFTLKIRSTKLEDSAMYFCATMGDSNQPQHFGDGTRLSIL.

The chain links TRBV7-2 to TRBJ1-2, with TRBD1 matching 9 bases. The germline V gene encodes CDR1 SGHTA and CDR2 FQGNSA. The CDR3 is 18 residues long. After removal of 5 bases from V and 3 bases from J, the junction contained 16 bases not matched to a gene. The DNA for the CDR3 is TGTGCCAGCAGCCTAGACGGCAGCAACAGGGGGCTTTACTATGGCTACACCTTC. Protein product: CASSLDGSNRGLYYGYTF.

This clone has just one count. V gene TRBV7-9 combines with J gene TRBJ2-1; 9 positions agree with TRBD2. J was trimmed by 6 bases and V by 5 bases; bases with no gene match: 8. Germline CDR1 SEHNR, CDR2 FQNEAQ (reference sequence). The CDR3 totals 15 residues. The CDR3 loop reads CASSPLAGVGNEQFF. As DNA, the CDR3 is TGTGCCAGCAGCCCCTTAGCGGGGGTCGGCAATGAGCAGTTCTTC.

V gene TRBV19 combines with J gene TRBJ2-3; D unclear. Germline-derived CDR1 and CDR2 are LNHDA and SQIVND (reference sequence). The CDR3 contains 15 residues. V lost 3 bases and J 4 bases, leaving 14 bases between the germline ends. This chain's CDR3 is CASSISRSPPDTQYF. The CDR3 DNA reads TGTGCCAGTAGTATCTCCCGGTCCCCCCCAGATACGCAGTATTTT.

This chain joins TRBV6-1 and TRBJ2-5, with 8 positions matching TRBD1. The J segment lost 7 bases and the V segment lost 7 bases, leaving 11 bases of the junction unmatched. The CDR3 totals 14 residues. Germline loops: CDR1 MNHNS, CDR2 SASEGT. DNA of the CDR3: TGTGCCAGCATTCAGGGGGCCCCCTTCATGACCCAGTACTTC. This translates into CASIQGAPFMTQYF.

The chain employs TRBV5-5 and TRBJ1-2; D gene unclear. Trimming left V 0 bases short and J 6 bases short, with 9 bases between. The CDR3 runs 13 residues. In germline, CDR1 is SGHKS, CDR2 YYEKEE (reference sequence). Here the CDR3 reads CASSLATRNGYTF. The CDR3 region has the DNA TGTGCCAGCAGCTTGGCCACAAGGAATGGCTACACCTTC.

The CDR3, as DNA: TGCAGTAAGACAGTGAACACTGAAGCTTTCTTT. As protein: CSKTVNTEAFF. The chain joins TRBV20-1 to TRBJ1-1, with TRBD1 as a possible D gene (5 bases). CDR1 and CDR2 (germline): DFQATT, SNEGSKA (reference sequence). Trimming shortened V by 8 bases and J by 0 bases, and 7 bases separated the two germline ends. CDR3 length: 11 amino acids.

This clone was picked up a small number of times. J is TRBJ2-1 and V is TRBV30, with D tentatively TRBD1 or TRBD2 (5 bases each). The CDR3 spans 15 residues. Germline loops: CDR1 GTSNPN, CDR2 SVGIG (reference sequence). Trimming removed 1 base at V and 5 bases at J, with 15 bases between. The CDR3 reads CAWSGGVLFNNEQFF. In DNA form, the CDR3 reads TGTGCCTGGAGTGGAGGGGTCCTATTTAACAATGAGCAGTTCTTC. Full variable domain (remainder filled in from reference TRBV30 and TRBJ2-1): SQTIHQWPATLVQPVGSPLSLECTVEGTSNPNLYWYRQAAGRGLQLLFYSVGIGQISSEVPQNLSASRPQDRQFILSSKKLLLSDSGFYLCAWSGGVLFNNEQFFGPGTRLTVL.

V usage is TRBV18 and J usage is TRBJ2-4, with D possibly matching TRBD1 (6 bases). The V and J ends lost 5 bases and 8 bases respectively, with 7 bases between them. Germline CDR1 and CDR2: KGHSH and LQKENI. The CDR3 is 11 amino acids. The CDR3 region is CASSGGDIQYF. The DNA for the CDR3 is TGTGCCAGCTCAGGGGGCGACATTCAGTACTTC.

The chain employs TRBV5-1 and TRBJ1-1; the D gene is possibly TRBD1 (5 bases). Deletions cut 2 bases from V and 3 bases from J, with 20 bases between. Germline CDR1 reads SGHRS; CDR2 reads YFSETQ. This CDR3 is 17 amino acids long. CDR3 in DNA: TGCGCCAGCAGCTTCTTATCCAGGGCTACTTTGGACACTGAAGCTTTCTTT. It encodes CASSFLSRATLDTEAFF.

The chain joins TRBV5-1 to TRBJ2-1; TRBD1 matches at 8 bases. Germline V gene sequence: CDR1 SGHRS, CDR2 YFSETQ. The V and J ends lost 6 bases and 4 bases, in that order; junction bases with no gene match: 12. The CDR3 totals 16 residues. DNA of the CDR3: TGCGCCAGCATCCCGGGACAGGTCTTTGTGTACAATGAGCAGTTCTTC. Its translation: CASIPGQVFVYNEQFF.

The genes are TRBV6-6 and TRBJ1-2; D unresolved. From germline, CDR1 is MNHNY and CDR2 SVGAGI (reference sequence). The CDR3 has 15 amino acids. V lost 5 bases, J lost 1 base, and 14 bases lay in between. The CDR3 DNA reads TGTGCCAGCAGTCCTCATGGTATTAATAACTATGGCTACACCTTC. As protein: CASSPHGINNYGYTF.

There are a few counts of this clone. V usage is TRBV6-4 and J usage is TRBJ2-2, with TRBD2 matching 10 bases. Germline trimming cut 0 bases from V and 6 bases from J; bases unmatched to any gene: 1. The CDR3 has 15 residues. Per germline, CDR1 MRHNA and CDR2 SNTAGT. The CDR3 region has the DNA TGTGCCAGCAGTGACTCAGCGGGGGGGCCCGGGGAGCTGTTTTTT. The encoded protein is CASSDSAGGPGELFF.

This chain uses TRBV18 with TRBJ2-6, with 7 bases that match TRBD1. Germline V gene sequence: CDR1 KGHSH, CDR2 LQKENI. Trimming took 3 bases from V and 0 from J; bases not matched to a gene: 8. The CDR3 length is 18 residues. CDR3 nucleotides: TGTGCCAGCTCACCCCTTACAGGGGCCCTCTCTGGGGCCAACGTCCTGACTTTC. This sequence encodes CASSPLTGALSGANVLTF.

V is TRBV28 and J is TRBJ1-3; D is possibly TRBD1 (5 bases). Trimming stripped 6 bases from V and 4 bases from J, with 13 bases between. Germline V gene data show CDR1 as MDHEN and CDR2 as SYDVKM. The CDR3 covers 14 residues. CDR3 bases: TGTGCCAGCAGGGGAGGGACGCGCGGAAACACCATATATTTT. It encodes CASRGGTRGNTIYF.

The chain recombines TRBV29-1 with TRBJ1-2; D gene unclear. This CDR3 is built from 15 residues. Germline assignment: CDR1 SQVTM and CDR2 ANQGSEA. Trimming stripped 1 base from V and 8 bases from J, with 20 bases between. DNA for the CDR3: TGCAGCGTTGAAGGGGAAGAAGGGCCGGGTGGCGGCTACACCTTC. It is translated as CSVEGEEGPGGGYTF.

The chain couples TRBV5-6 to TRBJ1-2; 10 nucleotides match TRBD1. V lost 5 bases to trimming and J lost 3 bases; unmatched junction nucleotides: 10. Germline V gene data show CDR1 as SGHDT and CDR2 as YYEEEE. The CDR3 consists of 16 residues. The CDR3 coding sequence is TGTGCCAGCAGTCCCGACAGGGGGCGCCGGGACTATGGCTACACCTTC. Its protein product is CASSPDRGRRDYGYTF. Based on the CDR3 plus reference TRBV5-6 and TRBJ1-2, the full variable domain is DAGVTQSPTHLIKTRGQQVTLRCSPKSGHDTVSWYQQALGQGPQFIFQYYEEEERQRGNFPDRFSGHQFPNYSSELNVNALLLGDSALYLCASSPDRGRRDYGYTFGSGTRLTVV.

As regards this clone: One end of the junction does not line up with germline, which may come from a read error. The chain uses TRBV5-1 and TRBJ2-3; 9 bases agree with TRBD2. The CDR3 has 18 amino acids. The germline gives CDR1 SGHRS, CDR2 YFSETQ. DNA for the CDR3: TGCGCCAGCAGTTTGGAACCTAGCGGGGCTCCTAGCACAGATACGCAGTATTTT. Protein sequence: CASSLEPSGAPSTDTQYF.

The rearrangement links TRBV30 to TRBJ1-4; D is unresolved. CDR1 GTSNPN and CDR2 SVGIG come from the germline V gene (reference sequence). The V gene lost 0 bases and the J gene lost 8 bases, with 4 bases spanning the gap. There are 11 residues in the CDR3. The CDR3, as DNA: TGTGCCTGGAGTGTGGAAGAAAAACTGTTTTTT. Its translation: CAWSVEEKLFF. Based on the CDR3 plus reference TRBV30 and TRBJ1-4, the full variable domain is SQTIHQWPATLVQPVGSPLSLECTVEGTSNPNLYWYRQAAGRGLQLLFYSVGIGQISSEVPQNLSASRPQDRQFILSSKKLLLSDSGFYLCAWSVEEKLFFGSGTQLSVL.

This chain links TRBV6-5 with TRBJ1-2, with 10 bases fitting TRBD1. The CDR3 runs 15 residues. Germline CDR1 is MNHEY and CDR2 is SVGAGI. J lost 3 bases, V lost 4 bases, and 5 bases had no gene match. The DNA of the CDR3 is TGTGCCAGCAGTTCCACGGACAGGGGGGACTATGGCTACACCTTC. It translates to CASSSTDRGDYGYTF.

V and J are TRBV4-1 and TRBJ2-1, with 9 bases aligning to TRBD2. The V segment lost 1 base and the J segment 9 bases; nucleotides outside the gene matches: 13. CDR1 and CDR2 from the germline V gene are MGHRA and YSYEKL. The length of the CDR3 is 17 residues. The CDR3 sequence: CASSQAQLAGGISEQFF. CDR3 nucleotides: TGCGCCAGCAGCCAAGCTCAACTAGCGGGTGGCATCTCTGAGCAGTTCTTC.